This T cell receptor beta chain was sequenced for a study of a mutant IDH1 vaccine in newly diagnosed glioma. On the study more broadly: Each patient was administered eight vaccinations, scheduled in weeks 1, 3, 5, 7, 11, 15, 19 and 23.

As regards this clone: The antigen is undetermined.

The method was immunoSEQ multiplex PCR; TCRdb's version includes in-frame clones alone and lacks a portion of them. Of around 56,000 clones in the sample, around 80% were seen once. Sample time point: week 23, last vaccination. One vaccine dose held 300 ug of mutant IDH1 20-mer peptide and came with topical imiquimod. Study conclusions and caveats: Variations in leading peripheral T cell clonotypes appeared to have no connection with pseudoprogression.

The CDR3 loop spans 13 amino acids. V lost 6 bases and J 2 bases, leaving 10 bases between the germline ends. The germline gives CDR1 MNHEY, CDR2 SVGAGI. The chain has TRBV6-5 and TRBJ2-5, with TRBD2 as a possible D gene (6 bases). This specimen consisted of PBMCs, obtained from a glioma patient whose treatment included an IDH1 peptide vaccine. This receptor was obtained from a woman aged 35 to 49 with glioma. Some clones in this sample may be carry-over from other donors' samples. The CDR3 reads CASRPGGQETQYF. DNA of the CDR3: TGTGCCAGCAGGCCCGGGGGACAAGAGACCCAGTACTTC.